A single sample is the source of the 18 T cell receptor beta chains below, sequenced in a study of blood T cell repertoires in COVID-19. TCRdb's table, derived via immunoSEQ multiplex PCR, lists solely in-frame clones and lacks some. The data hold about 110,000 clones, with more than 75% observed a single time. Sequencing was carried out using peripheral blood. The origin of the receptors is a man aged 40-49 years with acute or convalescent COVID-19.

The chain recombines TRBV5-1 with TRBJ1-2; D gene uncertain. V was trimmed by 0 bases and J by 5 bases, leaving 11 bases between them. CDR3 length: 14 residues. CDR1 is SGHRS and CDR2 is YFSETQ in the germline V gene. CDR3 nucleotides: TGCGCCAGCAGCTTGGACGGGAGCGGGTATGGCTACACCTTC. Protein: CASSLDGSGYGYTF.

This sequence joins TRBV5-1 and TRBJ2-5, with D tentatively TRBD1 (5 bases). This CDR3 comprises 16 residues. The ends were cut back, 4 bases at V and 1 base at J, with 17 bases in the middle. Germline V gene sequence: CDR1 SGHRS, CDR2 YFSETQ. The CDR3 coding sequence is TGCGCCAGCAGCCCCATTCGACAGACCCTCCAAGAGACCCAGTACTTC. This codes for CASSPIRQTLQETQYF.

The chain combines TRBV10-2 with TRBJ1-4, with 9 bases identical to TRBD1. This CDR3 spans 15 amino acids. CDR1 and CDR2 (germline): WSHSY, SAAADI. The junction had 6 bases not matched to a gene; V was cut back by 5 bases and J by 5 bases. The CDR3 loop is CASSYAGTGNEKLFF. CDR3 nucleotides: TGCGCCAGCAGTTACGCCGGGACAGGGAATGAAAAACTGTTTTTT.

The table lists this clone with a few counts. The chain employs TRBV5-4 and TRBJ2-3; 9 bases fit TRBD2. Trimming took 0 bases from V and 2 from J; bases not matched to a gene: 4. Germline V CDR1 and CDR2: SGHNT, YYREEE (reference sequence). The CDR3 extends over 16 amino acids. In nucleotides, the CDR3 is TGTGCCAGCAGCTTGGGTGCGGGAGGGCTCACAGATACGCAGTATTTT. This gives the protein CASSLGAGGLTDTQYF.

The chain links TRBV19 to TRBJ1-4; weak D call: TRBD1 (6 bases). Per the germline V gene, CDR1 is LNHDA and CDR2 is SQIVND (reference sequence). Trimming left V 3 bases short and J 8 bases short, with 10 bases between. The CDR3 spans 13 residues. CDR3 sequence: CASSITGLEKLFF. The CDR3 region has the DNA TGTGCCAGTAGTATTACAGGGCTCGAAAAACTGTTTTTT.

The gene calls are TRBV30 and TRBJ1-5, with 10 bases that match TRBD1. The CDR3 runs to 13 residues. Losses at the gene ends were 4 bases for V and 4 bases for J; bases not matched to a gene: 1. CDR1 is GTSNPN and CDR2 is SVGIG in the germline V gene (reference sequence). CDR3 DNA sequence: TGTGCCTGGAAGGACAGGGGGAATCAGCCCCAGCATTTT. Encoded protein: CAWKDRGNQPQHF. Full variable domain (remainder filled in from reference TRBV30 and TRBJ1-5): SQTIHQWPATLVQPVGSPLSLECTVEGTSNPNLYWYRQAAGRGLQLLFYSVGIGQISSEVPQNLSASRPQDRQFILSSKKLLLSDSGFYLCAWKDRGNQPQHFGDGTRLSIL.

The chain recombines TRBV27 with TRBJ2-7; 8 bases match TRBD1. Germline CDR1 MNHEY, CDR2 SMNVEV (reference sequence). The CDR3 runs 12 residues. J was trimmed by 3 bases and V by 10 bases; bases with no gene match: 5. CDR3 amino acids: CATGQGFYEQYF. CDR3 nucleotides: TGTGCCACCGGACAGGGTTTCTACGAGCAGTACTTC.

This clone has just a few counts. V usage is TRBV5-6 and J usage is TRBJ1-4; 10 bases line up with TRBD1. Germline trimming cut 4 bases from V and 7 bases from J; bases unmatched to any gene: 7. CDR3 length: 15 amino acids. CDR1 SGHDT and CDR2 YYEEEE come from the germline V gene. CDR3 in amino acids: CASSPRTGGSEKLFF. CDR3 in DNA: TGTGCCAGCAGCCCCCGGACAGGGGGGAGTGAAAAACTGTTTTTT.

The gene calls are TRBV9 and TRBJ2-5; 11 bases line up with TRBD2. The V segment lost 3 bases and the J segment 2 bases; nucleotides outside the gene matches: 6. CDR1 is SGDLS and CDR2 is YYNGEE in the germline V gene. The CDR3 length is 16 residues. CDR3 residues: CASSELSGRAQETQYF. The CDR3 nucleotides are TGTGCCAGCAGCGAGCTTAGCGGGAGGGCTCAAGAGACCCAGTACTTC.

This chain connects TRBV6-1 to TRBJ1-2, with a weak D call TRBD1 (6 bases). The CDR3 is made up of 14 amino acids. The V gene lost 0 bases and the J gene lost 4 bases, with 9 bases spanning the gap. CDR1 MNHNS and CDR2 SASEGT come from the germline V gene. This CDR3 reads CASSEADRFYGYTF. CDR3 DNA sequence: TGTGCCAGCAGTGAAGCTGACAGGTTCTATGGCTACACCTTC.

This chain joins TRBV14 and TRBJ1-1; possible D gene TRBD1, 5 bases. The CDR3 is 16 amino acids. Germline V lookup: CDR1 SGHDN, CDR2 FVKESK. The V end lost 3 bases, the J end lost 0 bases, and 14 bases lay between the germline ends. CDR3 sequence: CASSQRQMSMNTEAFF. CDR3 bases: TGTGCCAGCAGCCAGCGACAGATGAGCATGAACACTGAAGCTTTCTTT.

This sequence joins TRBV6-4 and TRBJ2-3, with 8 bases aligning to TRBD2. V trimming: 4 bases; J trimming: 1 base; junction bases outside the gene matches: 10. Germline CDR1 MRHNA, CDR2 SNTAGT. The CDR3 covers 17 residues. Here the CDR3 DNA reads TGTGCCAGCAGTGCCGAACCCCGGGGGGGCGGCACAGATACGCAGTATTTT. Protein product: CASSAEPRGGGTDTQYF.

In this sample, this clone turned up once. This chain links TRBV5-8 with TRBJ1-4, with 7 nucleotides matching TRBD1. Per the germline V gene, CDR1 is SGHTS and CDR2 is YDEGEE. The V and J ends lost 0 bases and 4 bases, in that order; junction bases with no gene match: 3. CDR3 length equals 15 residues. The CDR3 loop reads CASSLEGTVNEKLFF. The CDR3 DNA sequence: TGTGCCAGCAGCTTGGAGGGGACAGTTAATGAAAAACTGTTTTTT.

The chain joins TRBV18 to TRBJ1-5; D remains unclear. V lost 3 bases to trimming and J lost 0 bases, with 9 bases between them. CDR3 length: 15 residues. Germline CDR1 KGHSH, CDR2 LQKENI. The CDR3 loop reads CASSPAEYSNQPQHF. CDR3 DNA sequence: TGTGCCAGCTCACCGGCCGAATATAGCAATCAGCCCCAGCATTTT.

The gene calls are TRBV4-3 and TRBJ1-5; D is perhaps TRBD1 (5 bases). The germline CDR1 and CDR2 sequences are LGHNA and YSLEER. The CDR3 is made up of 15 amino acids. V lost 0 bases and J 7 bases, leaving 13 bases between the germline ends. The CDR3 here is CASSQDSQGSQPQHF. The CDR3 DNA reads TGCGCCAGCAGCCAAGATAGCCAGGGCAGCCAGCCCCAGCATTTT.

The table lists this clone with a few counts. The genes are TRBV7-3 and TRBJ2-3; a weak D match, TRBD1 (6 bases). The CDR3 extends over 13 amino acids. V was shortened by 5 bases and J by 6 bases, with 12 bases between the two germline ends. Germline V gives CDR1 SGHTA, CDR2 FQGTGA. The CDR3 nucleotides are TGTGCCAGCAGCACCAGGGGTAGGGATACGCAGTATTTT. It is translated as CASSTRGRDTQYF.

The chain combines TRBV5-6 with TRBJ2-5; D not certain. This CDR3 region has 16 residues. Trimming shortened V by 0 bases and J by 2 bases, and 14 bases separated the two germline ends. Germline V gene data show CDR1 as SGHDT and CDR2 as YYEEEE. CDR3 bases: TGTGCCAGCAGCTTGGGGCAAACACTACCTCAAGAGACCCAGTACTTC. It is translated as CASSLGQTLPQETQYF.

V gene TRBV5-1 combines with J gene TRBJ1-2, with 7 bases fitting TRBD1. The CDR3 extends over 14 amino acids. V trimming: 2 bases; J trimming: 4 bases; junction bases outside the gene matches: 5. CDR1 is SGHRS and CDR2 is YFSETQ in the germline V gene. The CDR3 reads CASSFQGDRYGYTF. The CDR3 coding sequence is TGCGCCAGCAGCTTCCAGGGGGATCGCTATGGCTACACCTTC.